This TCR beta chain was captured in a study of cytomegalovirus exposure and HLA in healthy donors. General study results and limits: Rare TCR sequences predominated, though certain public TCRs were found in many donors. Cytomegalovirus-associated TCR beta chains were listed, numbering 164. The classifier reportedly diagnosed cytomegalovirus status with high specificity and sensitivity. A few of the chains that were CMV-associated were confirmed in vitro to be specific for CMV antigens.

Concerning this clone itself: Antigen specificity is unknown.

Germline lookup yields CDR1 MRHNA and CDR2 SNTAGT. The CDR3 is made up of 15 amino acids. Trimming cost V 6 bases and J 2 bases; bases outside gene matches: 1. The method was immunoSEQ multiplex PCR; TCRdb's version includes in-frame clones alone and lacks a portion of them. This table holds some 100,000 clones, about 87% found once. This receptor was taken from a young man in good health and CMV-seronegative. The rearrangement uses TRBV6-4 and TRBJ2-1; 13 bases match TRBD2. Sequences were obtained from PBMCs. The CDR3 coding sequence is TGTGCCAGCAGGACTAGCGGGGGGCCCTACAATGAGCAGTTCTTC. Translated: CASRTSGGPYNEQFF.